This T cell receptor beta chain was captured by sequencing in a study of blood T cell repertoires in COVID-19. Study details: Whether acute or convalescent, the COVID-19 samples came from the United States, Italy and Spain. The analysed material was cDNA or gDNA that came from T cells, B-cell-depleted T cells, or PBMCs.

Study processing details: Scientists estimated how many nucleated cells there were by amplifying reference gene primers. Method: immunoSEQ multiplex PCR; TCRdb's copy keeps in-frame clones and lacks some. The V and J calls and clone size are taken from that table; D and trimming were inferred from the DNA. Among fewer than 30,000 clones listed, approximately 84% were seen once. This clone was seen only once. Trimming took off 1 base at V and 6 bases at J, with 12 bases between the two ends. Per germline, CDR1 SGHDT and CDR2 YYEEEE. The CDR3 loop spans 14 amino acids. The chain joins TRBV5-6 to TRBJ2-3; weak D call: TRBD2 (5 bases). This TCR derives from a man between 50 and 59 years old with active or convalescent COVID-19. The sample was peripheral blood. The CDR3 DNA sequence: TGTGCCAGCAGCTTGTGGACCAGAGGGGATACGCAGTATTTT. Amino acids: CASSLWTRGDTQYF.